This T cell receptor (beta chain) was identified during a study of T cell responses to AZD1222 COVID-19 vaccine. On this clone itself: Its antigen is not known.

This CDR3 is built from 11 residues. Looked up from germline, CDR1 is MRHNA and CDR2 is SNTAGT. V shed 3 bases and J shed 9 bases, with 8 bases lying between them. Sequenced by immunoSEQ multiplex PCR; TCRdb stores in-frame clones only, minus some. In the table there are 60,000 to 100,000 clones, roughly 90% of which are singletons. General study findings and limits: Spike-specific TCR breadth and depth were elevated following two AZD1222 doses. Close to half of all spike-specific TCRs reportedly target regions of the variants that are unmutated. At study baseline, merely five or six AZD1222 recipients were seropositive.

The clonotype comes from an adult in good health. This sample comprised peripheral blood, obtained on day 0 of AZD1222 vaccination. The chain links TRBV6-4 to TRBJ1-1; D is ambiguous. Here the CDR3 reads CASSDGSQAFF. DNA for the CDR3: TGTGCCAGCAGTGATGGCAGTCAAGCTTTCTTT.